What follows is one T cell receptor beta chain and its context. Antigen specificity is unknown. These data are taken from a study of T cell responses to AZD1222 COVID-19 vaccine. Study observations and caveats: Females made up more of the donors, who were largely white British, and clonal diversity may have come out too low. Distributed over spike, vaccine-associated CD4 TCRs predominated at 160-218 and 743-854.

The CDR3 contains 13 residues. Trimming took off 7 bases at V and 8 bases at J, with 14 bases between the two ends. Germline-derived CDR1 and CDR2 are SNHLY and FYNNEI. The data were produced by immunoSEQ multiplex PCR, yet TCRdb's version contains in-frame clones alone and is incomplete. The sample has 100,000 or so clones; approximately 86% are singletons. Pooled samples include second doses given at about 4 or 12 weeks. Sequenced material: peripheral blood, taken 28 days after the second AZD1222 dose. This chain links TRBV2 with TRBJ1-4; D is unresolved. The sequence was collected from an adult who received the AZD1222 COVID-19 vaccine. DNA for the CDR3: TGTGCCAGCACTGGAACAGACGAAGAAAAACTGTTTTTT. It encodes CASTGTDEEKLFF. Full variable domain (outside the CDR3, taken from reference TRBV2 and TRBJ1-4): EPEVTQTPSHQVTQMGQEVILRCVPISNHLYFYWYRQILGQKVEFLVSFYNNEISEKSEIFDDQFSVERPDGSNFTLKIRSTKLEDSAMYFCASTGTDEEKLFFGSGTQLSVL.